This T cell receptor (beta chain) was profiled in a study of high-grade serous ovarian cancer treatment subgroups. As for the study in general: Samples averaged approximately 14,000 reads and roughly 7,700 unique TCR beta rearrangements. Study conclusions and caveats: CDR1 and CDR2 were left unanalyzed; analyses focused on CDR3. Without spatial data, bulk sequencing limits insight into HGSC tumor diversity. Same-patient tumor repertoires overlapped at roughly 0.1 to 0.79; different patients barely overlapped.

Comment on this clone: Its antigen is currently unknown.

Produced via immunoSEQ multiplex PCR; TCRdb's table is partial and in-frame only. In the table there are roughly 9,800 clones, roughly two thirds of which are singletons. The tumor samples were collected prior to definitive surgery or chemotherapy. This receptor was identified in a human donor with high-grade serous ovarian cancer. The source material was tumor tissue.

The CDR3, as DNA: TGTGCCAGCAGCTATCCGGGGGGCACGAAGTACTTC. Translated: CASSYPGGTKYF. V and J are TRBV7-3 and TRBJ2-7; maybe TRBD2 (7 bases). In germline, CDR1 is SGHTA, CDR2 FQGTGA. This CDR3 has 12 residues. The V end was cut by 4 bases, the J end by 11 bases, with 15 bases between.